The clone carrying this T cell receptor (beta chain) was seen ten or more times. The CDR3 covers 14 residues. Between the trimmed V and J ends, which lost 2 bases and 3 bases, there was a span of 10 bases. The germline V gene encodes CDR1 MNHNS and CDR2 SASEGT. The study amplified TCR beta CDR3 regions using RNA transcripts. The authors performed first-round RT-PCR with HTBI primers and then a second-round multiplex PCR. Each CDR3 protein is one row after TCRdb ran MiXCR on the multiplex PCR reads. The sample has under 350,000 distinct CDR3 sequences; about 17% are singletons. These data come from a study of Graves' ophthalmopathy and Graves' hyperthyroidism.

The rearrangement links TRBV6-1 to TRBJ1-1, with a possible D match to TRBD1 (6 bases). Sequences were obtained from peripheral blood. The source of this sequence is an adult man with Graves' ophthalmopathy. The CDR3 DNA follows: TGTGCCAGCAGTGAACCAGACAGGCACACTGAAGCTTTCTTT. This translates into CASSEPDRHTEAFF.